A single T cell receptor (beta chain) is shown here with its context. Its antigen is not known. This sample stems from a study of a mutant IDH1 vaccine in newly diagnosed glioma. Whole-study context: The therapy given earlier, which was standard therapy, consisted of radiotherapy, temozolomide, or both, and most of the patients received both. Study results and caveats: Immune responses arising from the vaccine appeared in approximately 93% of patients. Variations in leading peripheral T cell clonotypes appeared to have no connection with pseudoprogression.

V gave up 9 bases and J gave up 3 bases; unmatched junction bases: 6. From germline, CDR1 is SEHNR and CDR2 FQNEAQ (reference sequence). The CDR3 totals 13 residues. Produced via immunoSEQ multiplex PCR; TCRdb's table is partial and in-frame only. The sample has around 67,000 clones; around 83% are singletons. The time point is: baseline, week 1 (first vaccination visit). Treatment: pre-vaccination baseline after standard-of-care therapy. Diagnosis in the donors showed new WHO grade 3 or 4 astrocytomas that were IDH1-mutant and ATRX-lost. Sample: peripheral blood mononuclear cells (PBMCs), taken from a glioma patient treated with radiotherapy, temozolomide or both. The chain carries TRBV7-9 and TRBJ2-7; TRBD1 aligns across 9 bases. This sequence originates from a woman under 30 with glioma. Some clones in this sample may be carry-over from other donors' samples. The CDR3 DNA reads TGTGCCAGTCGGACAGGGGAAGGCTACGAGCAGTACTTC. It translates to CASRTGEGYEQYF.